Below, 23 T cell receptor beta chains from the same sample are listed, as sequenced in a study of shared clonotypes between healthy human individuals. Clones were read by immunoSEQ multiplex PCR, and TCRdb kept only the in-frame ones, dropping some. The sample has 950,000 to 1,100,000 clones, about 70% seen once. What was sequenced was memory CD4+ T cells sorted from blood. Sample subset: CD45RA-negative fraction. The receptors come from a man in his late teens or twenties in good health.

The sample holds many counts of this clone. J is TRBJ1-2 and V is TRBV4-3, with D possibly matching TRBD1 (5 bases). Per germline, CDR1 LGHNA and CDR2 YSLEER. The CDR3 loop spans 16 amino acids. V lost 0 bases to trimming and J lost 2 bases, with 13 bases between them. CDR3 sequence reads: CASSQEEAGLNYGYTF. The DNA for the CDR3 is TGCGCCAGCAGCCAAGAGGAGGCAGGGCTAAACTATGGCTACACCTTC.

The chain employs TRBV10-1 and TRBJ1-6; D ambiguous. CDR1 is WNHNN and CDR2 is SYGVQD in the germline V gene (reference sequence). The CDR3 loop spans 14 amino acids. Deletions cut 8 bases from V and 3 bases from J, with 11 bases between. CDR3 DNA sequence: TGCGCCAGCTTCGGGCCGATCTATAATTCACCCCTCCACTTT. This encodes CASFGPIYNSPLHF.

The chain joins TRBV30 to TRBJ1-4; possible D gene TRBD1, 6 bases. In germline, CDR1 is GTSNPN, CDR2 SVGIG (reference sequence). The CDR3 loop spans 14 amino acids. V dropped 5 bases and J dropped 7 bases, with 17 bases sitting between them. In DNA, the CDR3 is TGTGCCTGGGGGCTGGGGGCGCGTCGTGAAAAACTGTTTTTT. It yields the protein CAWGLGARREKLFF.

The chain is built from TRBV30 and TRBJ2-1, with 7 bases fitting TRBD2. Germline V CDR1 and CDR2: GTSNPN, SVGIG (reference sequence). V shed 3 bases and J 9 bases; nucleotides not matched to a gene: 14. The CDR3 runs to 15 residues. Written as DNA, the CDR3 is TGTGCCTGGAGACAAAACCCCCAGCGGGGATCTGAGCAGTTCTTC. This encodes CAWRQNPQRGSEQFF.

The V gene is TRBV19, the J gene TRBJ1-2, with a tentative D call TRBD1 (5 bases). This CDR3 is 14 amino acids long. The V gene's germline CDR1 is LNHDA and CDR2 SQIVND (reference sequence). V shed 7 bases and J shed 8 bases, with 20 bases lying between them. The CDR3 coding sequence is TGTGCCAGTAAGCTAGCGGCAGGGTGGGACGGCTACACCTTC. Amino acid sequence: CASKLAAGWDGYTF. The full variable domain, its missing parts supplied by reference TRBV19 and TRBJ1-2, is DGGITQSPKYLFRKEGQNVTLSCEQNLNHDAMYWYRQDPGQGLRLIYYSQIVNDFQKGDIAEGYSVSREKKESFPLTVTSAQKNPTAFYLCASKLAAGWDGYTFGSGTRLTVV.

Only one count was recorded for this clone. The genes are TRBV5-1 and TRBJ2-5, with D possibly being TRBD1 or TRBD2 (5 bases each). V lost 0 bases to trimming and J lost 4 bases, with 10 bases between them. The CDR3 spans 14 residues. Germline V lookup: CDR1 SGHRS, CDR2 YFSETQ. CDR3 sequence: CASSLGGVGETQYF. The CDR3 nucleotides read TGCGCCAGCAGCTTGGGAGGGGTTGGAGAGACCCAGTACTTC.

This chain connects TRBV5-1 to TRBJ1-4; D not resolved. Per the germline V gene, CDR1 is SGHRS and CDR2 is YFSETQ. There are 16 residues in the CDR3. Trimming took 4 bases from V and 0 from J, leaving 13 bases between them. DNA for the CDR3: TGCGCCAGCAGCCCCGGACTCCAAGCAACTAATGAAAAACTGTTTTTT. Translating gives CASSPGLQATNEKLFF. Complete variable domain (other parts from reference TRBV5-1 and TRBJ1-4): KAGVTQTPRYLIKTRGQQVTLSCSPISGHRSVSWYQQTPGQGLQFLFEYFSETQRNKGNFPGRFSGRQFSNSRSEMNVSTLELGDSALYLCASSPGLQATNEKLFFGSGTQLSVL.

This clone was counted a few times. This sequence joins TRBV6-6 and TRBJ2-7; 8 bases are shared with TRBD1. Germline values: CDR1 MNHNY, CDR2 SVGAGI (reference sequence). The CDR3 is 12 residues long. Trimming at V came to 2 bases and at J to 9 bases, leaving 3 bases not matched to a gene. The CDR3 nucleotides are TGTGCCAGCAGTTACCAGGGGACAGGGCAGTACTTC. This codes for CASSYQGTGQYF.

This clone was recorded a few times. The V call is TRBV4-1, the J call TRBJ1-4, with D uncertain. Between the trimmed V and J ends, which lost 0 bases and 7 bases, there was a span of 12 bases. CDR1 is MGHRA, CDR2 YSYEKL, per germline. The CDR3 sequence is 15 residues long. The CDR3 DNA reads as TGCGCCAGCAGCCAAGAAGGTCTAGTTGGTGAAAAACTGTTTTTT. This encodes CASSQEGLVGEKLFF.

This chain connects TRBV6-1 to TRBJ2-3; D remains unclear. Germline CDR1 MNHNS, CDR2 SASEGT. Deletions cut 0 bases from V and 0 bases from J, with 13 bases between. The length of the CDR3 is 17 residues. The CDR3 DNA sequence: TGTGCCAGCAGTGAAGCTACGGCAATCCGGAGCACAGATACGCAGTATTTT. Residues: CASSEATAIRSTDTQYF.

This clone was observed a single time. The chain is built from TRBV19 and TRBJ2-7; D is possibly TRBD2 (5 bases). Germline V gives CDR1 LNHDA, CDR2 SQIVND (reference sequence). CDR3 length: 15 residues. The V and J ends lost 2 bases and 3 bases respectively, with 14 bases between them. The CDR3 protein is CASSITTGSFYEQYF. The CDR3 region has the DNA TGTGCCAGTAGTATAACCACGGGATCCTTCTACGAGCAGTACTTC.

The rearrangement links TRBV10-3 to TRBJ2-2; 9 bases map to TRBD1. The CDR3 has 14 amino acids. Per germline, CDR1 ENHRY and CDR2 SYGVKD. With V trimmed by 10 bases and J by 1 base, 4 bases remained unmatched. CDR3 nucleotides: TGTGCCACCACGGGACAGGGGAACACCGGGGAGCTGTTTTTT. Translated: CATTGQGNTGELFF.

This clone was found once. J is TRBJ1-1 and V is TRBV30; TRBD1 might be the D (5 bases). The germline CDR1 and CDR2 sequences are GTSNPN and SVGIG (reference sequence). Trimming shortened V by 0 bases and J by 0 bases, and 11 bases separated the two germline ends. The CDR3 is made up of 15 amino acids. CDR3 in amino acids: CAWSVQASMNTEAFF. The DNA of the CDR3 is TGTGCCTGGAGTGTACAGGCCTCGATGAACACTGAAGCTTTCTTT.

As concerns this clone: Other DNA sequences in this sample translate to the same CDR3. The chain couples TRBV5-1 to TRBJ2-7; no reliable D call. CDR1 and CDR2 from the germline V gene are SGHRS and YFSETQ. The CDR3 consists of 16 residues. V lost 3 bases, J lost 0 bases, and 16 bases lay in between. The CDR3 protein is CASSYTLPLYSYEQYF. The CDR3 DNA is TGCGCCAGCAGCTATACCTTACCACTGTACTCCTACGAGCAGTACTTC.

This clone has just one count. V usage is TRBV5-1 and J usage is TRBJ1-1, with D possibly matching TRBD1 (5 bases). Germline values: CDR1 SGHRS, CDR2 YFSETQ. The CDR3 runs 15 residues. V dropped 4 bases and J dropped 4 bases, with 17 bases sitting between them. CDR3: CASSPGGGEGTEAFF. Written as DNA, the CDR3 is TGCGCCAGCAGCCCCGGGGGGGGAGAGGGCACTGAAGCTTTCTTT.

The rearrangement uses TRBV5-4 and TRBJ2-3, with D perhaps TRBD2 (6 bases). Germline-derived CDR1 and CDR2 are SGHNT and YYREEE (reference sequence). V was cut by 4 bases and J by 6 bases, with 15 bases left in between. This CDR3 has 14 amino acids. The CDR3 region has the DNA TGTGCCAGCAGCCTCACCGGAGGGAGGGATACGCAGTATTTT. Encoded protein: CASSLTGGRDTQYF.

V gene TRBV28 combines with J gene TRBJ2-6; D possibly corresponds to TRBD1 (7 bases). The CDR3 covers 16 residues. Trimming stripped 5 bases from V and 4 bases from J, with 15 bases between. CDR1 is MDHEN and CDR2 is SYDVKM in the germline V gene. The CDR3 nucleotides read TGTGCCAGCAGTGGAGGGACAGCTCAAGGGGCCAACGTCCTGACTTTC. As protein: CASSGGTAQGANVLTF. Supplemented by reference TRBV28 and TRBJ2-6, the full variable domain reads DVKVTQSSRYLVKRTGEKVFLECVQDMDHENMFWYRQDPGLGLRLIYFSYDVKMKEKGDIPEGYSVSREKKERFSLILESASTNQTSMYLCASSGGTAQGANVLTFGAGSRLTVL.

This sequence joins TRBV11-2 and TRBJ2-6; either TRBD1 or TRBD2 may supply D (5 bases each). Per germline, CDR1 SGHAT and CDR2 FQNNGV. With 5 bases removed from V and 0 bases from J, the gap between germline ends came to 17 bases. The CDR3 runs 18 residues. CDR3 amino acids: CASSHGTKAVSGANVLTF. The CDR3 nucleotides are TGTGCCAGCAGCCACGGGACCAAAGCCGTCTCTGGGGCCAACGTCCTGACTTTC.

V usage is TRBV28 and J usage is TRBJ1-1, with 7 nucleotides matching TRBD1. This CDR3 contains 17 residues. After removal of 5 bases from V and 4 bases from J, the junction contained 16 bases not matched to a gene. Germline lookup yields CDR1 MDHEN and CDR2 SYDVKM. The CDR3 DNA follows: TGTGCCAGCAGTCCAAACAGGGGAACTGGGCGAAGCACTGAAGCTTTCTTT. Protein sequence: CASSPNRGTGRSTEAFF. The complete variable domain, with remaining parts taken from reference TRBV28 and TRBJ1-1, reads DVKVTQSSRYLVKRTGEKVFLECVQDMDHENMFWYRQDPGLGLRLIYFSYDVKMKEKGDIPEGYSVSREKKERFSLILESASTNQTSMYLCASSPNRGTGRSTEAFFGQGTRLTVV.

The chain links TRBV28 to TRBJ2-2; TRBD2 aligns across 8 bases. Germline CDR1 is MDHEN and CDR2 is SYDVKM. The CDR3 is 15 residues long. After removal of 1 base from V and 4 bases from J, the junction contained 2 bases not matched to a gene. The CDR3 DNA follows: TGTGCCAGCAGTTTATTCCTAGCGGGCACCGGGGAGCTGTTTTTT. It encodes CASSLFLAGTGELFF.

The chain is built from TRBV7-9 and TRBJ2-3; 12 bases match TRBD2. Germline loops: CDR1 SEHNR, CDR2 FQNEAQ (reference sequence). This CDR3 comprises 16 residues. The J segment lost 5 bases and the V segment lost 5 bases, leaving 8 bases of the junction unmatched. The DNA for the CDR3 is TGTGCCAGCAGCCGAGCTAGCGGGGGGGCAGAAGATACGCAGTATTTT. Protein: CASSRASGGAEDTQYF.

The chain joins TRBV30 to TRBJ1-2; D unresolved. The V end was cut by 0 bases, the J end by 7 bases, with 12 bases between. Per germline, CDR1 GTSNPN and CDR2 SVGIG (reference sequence). The CDR3 totals 13 residues. This chain's CDR3 is CAWSVRLPPGYTF. As DNA, the CDR3 is TGTGCCTGGAGTGTACGGCTTCCGCCTGGCTACACCTTC.

This clone was counted only a few times. This chain connects TRBV11-2 to TRBJ1-5; D ambiguous. Germline V lookup: CDR1 SGHAT, CDR2 FQNNGV. Deletions cut 4 bases from V and 3 bases from J, with 10 bases between. This CDR3 comprises 14 residues. For the CDR3, the DNA is TGTGCCAGCAGCTCCTCCATAGCCAATCAGCCCCAGCATTTT. Translation gives CASSSSIANQPQHF.